This is a list of T cell receptor beta chains from one sample in a study of T cell responses to AZD1222 COVID-19 vaccine. TCRdb's table, derived via immunoSEQ multiplex PCR, lists solely in-frame clones and lacks some. The sample gives roughly 120,000 clones, 93% of which show up once; around 5% is in the top ten. The material sequenced was peripheral blood, taken 28 days after the second AZD1222 dose. Receptor source: an adult who received the AZD1222 COVID-19 vaccine. CDR3s include the opening cysteine and the closing phenylalanine or tryptophan. The D gene is left open where the match is weak. Rows give clone size only sometimes, using once, few, many, or a class for an expanded clone.

. TRBJ1-2 TRBV7-9 . CASSSSLRLNYGYTF TGTGCCAGCAGCTCCTCCTTGAGACTTAACTATGGCTACACCTTC
TRBD2 TRBJ2-5 TRBV7-2 . CASSSFGREETQYF TGTGCCAGCAGCTCTTTTGGGCGGGAGGAGACCCAGTACTTC
. TRBJ1-2 TRBV4-3 few CASSPPGSIYGYTF TGCGCCAGCAGCCCTCCTGGTTCGATCTATGGCTACACCTTC
. TRBJ2-7 TRBV7-9 . CASSLVAYEQYF TGTGCCAGCAGCTTGGTCGCCTACGAGCAGTACTTC
. TRBJ2-7 TRBV12-3/TRBV12-4 . CASSWRVLDEQYF TGTGCCAGCAGTTGGAGGGTTCTCGACGAGCAGTACTTC
. TRBJ1-5 TRBV27 once CASSFRAGLGNQPQHF TGTGCCAGCAGTTTTCGCGCGGGGCTGGGCAATCAGCCCCAGCATTTT
TRBD1 TRBJ1-5 TRBV19 . CASSSGQGGSQPQHF TGTGCCAGTAGTAGCGGACAGGGGGGGAGTCAGCCCCAGCATTTT
. TRBJ2-7 TRBV4-3 . CASSQFAGSYEQYF TGCGCCAGCAGCCAATTCGCGGGCTCCTACGAGCAGTACTTC
TRBD1 TRBJ2-2 TRBV6-2/TRBV6-3 . CASSYGRGQGAGELFF TGTGCCAGCAGTTATGGAAGAGGACAGGGGGCCGGGGAGCTGTTTTTT
TRBD2 TRBJ2-3 TRBV9 . CASSVVLAGGQDTQYF TGTGCCAGCAGCGTAGTGTTGGCGGGGGGACAAGATACGCAGTATTTT
. TRBJ1-2 TRBV5-4 . CASSANRDGYTF TGTGCCAGCAGCGCTAACAGGGATGGCTACACCTTC
. TRBJ1-6 TRBV4-3 . CASSQDRGGDSPLHF TGCGCCAGCAGCCAAGACCGGGGAGGTGATTCACCCCTCCACTTT
TRBD1 TRBJ2-4 TRBV7-2 . CASSGGGTGLAKNIQYF TGTGCCAGCAGCGGAGGCGGGACAGGGCTAGCCAAAAACATTCAGTACTTC
. TRBJ1-1 TRBV6-5 . CASRDTGSTEAFF TGTGCCAGCAGAGACACAGGGAGCACTGAAGCTTTCTTT
TRBD2 TRBJ2-7 TRBV9 . CASSPFPTSGGAGWHEQYF TGTGCCAGCAGCCCCTTCCCGACTAGCGGGGGGGCCGGGTGGCACGAGCAGTACTTC
TRBD1 TRBJ1-5 TRBV12-3/TRBV12-4 . CASTIRGRQPQHF TGTGCCAGCACCATAAGGGGGCGTCAGCCCCAGCATTTT